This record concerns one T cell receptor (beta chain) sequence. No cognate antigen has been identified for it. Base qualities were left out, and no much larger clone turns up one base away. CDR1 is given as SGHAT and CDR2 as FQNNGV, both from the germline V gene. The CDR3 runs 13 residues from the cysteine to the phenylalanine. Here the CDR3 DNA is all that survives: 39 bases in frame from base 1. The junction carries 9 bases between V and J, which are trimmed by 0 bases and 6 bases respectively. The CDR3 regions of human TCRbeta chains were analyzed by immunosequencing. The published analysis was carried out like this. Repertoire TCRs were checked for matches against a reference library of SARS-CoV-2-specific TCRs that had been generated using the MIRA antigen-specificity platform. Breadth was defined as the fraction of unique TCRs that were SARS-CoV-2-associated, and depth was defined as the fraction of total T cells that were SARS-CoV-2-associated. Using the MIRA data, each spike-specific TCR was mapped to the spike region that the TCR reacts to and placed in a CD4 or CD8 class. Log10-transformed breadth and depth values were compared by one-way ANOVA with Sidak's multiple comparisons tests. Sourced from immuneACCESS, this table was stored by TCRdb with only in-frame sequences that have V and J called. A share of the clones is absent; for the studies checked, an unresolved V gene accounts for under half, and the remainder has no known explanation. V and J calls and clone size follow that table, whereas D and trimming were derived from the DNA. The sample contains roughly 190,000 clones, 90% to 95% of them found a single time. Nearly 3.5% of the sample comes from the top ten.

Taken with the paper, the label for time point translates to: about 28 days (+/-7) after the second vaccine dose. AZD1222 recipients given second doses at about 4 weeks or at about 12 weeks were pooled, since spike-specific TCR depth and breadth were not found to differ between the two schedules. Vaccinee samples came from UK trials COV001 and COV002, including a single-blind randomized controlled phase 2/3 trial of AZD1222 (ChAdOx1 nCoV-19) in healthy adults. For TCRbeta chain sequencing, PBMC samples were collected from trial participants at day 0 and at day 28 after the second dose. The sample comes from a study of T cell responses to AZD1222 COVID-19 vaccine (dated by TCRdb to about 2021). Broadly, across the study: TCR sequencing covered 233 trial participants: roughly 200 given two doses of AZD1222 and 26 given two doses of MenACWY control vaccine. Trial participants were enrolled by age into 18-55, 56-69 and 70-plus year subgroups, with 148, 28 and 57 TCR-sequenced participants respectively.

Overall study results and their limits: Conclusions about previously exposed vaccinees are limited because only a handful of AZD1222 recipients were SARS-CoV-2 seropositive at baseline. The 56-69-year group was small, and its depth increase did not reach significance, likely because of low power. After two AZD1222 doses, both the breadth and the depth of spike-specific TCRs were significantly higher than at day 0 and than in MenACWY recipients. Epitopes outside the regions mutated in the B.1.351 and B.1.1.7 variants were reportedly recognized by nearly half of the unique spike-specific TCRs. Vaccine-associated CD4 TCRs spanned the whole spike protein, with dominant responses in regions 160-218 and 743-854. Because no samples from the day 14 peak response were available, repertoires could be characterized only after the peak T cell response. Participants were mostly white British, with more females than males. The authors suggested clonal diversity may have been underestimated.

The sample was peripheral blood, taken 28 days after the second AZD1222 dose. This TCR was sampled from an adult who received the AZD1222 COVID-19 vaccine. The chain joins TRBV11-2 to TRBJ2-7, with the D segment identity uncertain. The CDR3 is CASSLDRKGEQYF. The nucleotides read TGTGCCAGCAGCTTAGATCGAAAAGGCGAGCAGTACTTC.